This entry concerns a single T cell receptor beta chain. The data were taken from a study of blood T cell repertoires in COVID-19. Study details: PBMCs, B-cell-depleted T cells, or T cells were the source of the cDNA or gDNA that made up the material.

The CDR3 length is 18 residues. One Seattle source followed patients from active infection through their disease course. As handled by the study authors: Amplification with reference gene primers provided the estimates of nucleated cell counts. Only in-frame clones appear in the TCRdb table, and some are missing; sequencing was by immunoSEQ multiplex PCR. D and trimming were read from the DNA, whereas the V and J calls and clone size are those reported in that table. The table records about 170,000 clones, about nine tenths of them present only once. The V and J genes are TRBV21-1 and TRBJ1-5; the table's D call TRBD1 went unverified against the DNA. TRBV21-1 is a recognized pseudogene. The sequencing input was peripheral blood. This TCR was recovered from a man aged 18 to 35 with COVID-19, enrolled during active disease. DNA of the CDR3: TGTGCCAACCCCTCGGGGGACAGGGTGAAGTTGGGCAATCAGCCCCAGCATTTT. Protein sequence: CANPSGDRVKLGNQPQHF.